These T cell receptor beta chains were read from a single sample in a study of Ad26.COV2.S vaccination and SARS-CoV-2 variants. The protocol was immunoSEQ multiplex PCR, while the TCRdb copy is restricted to in-frame clones and leaves out a portion. The table lists 250,000 to 300,000 clones, approximately 87% of them singletons. Source: peripheral blood, taken in a trial of Ad26.COV2.S vaccine versus placebo. The receptors stem from a person aged 18 to 65 who received the Ad26.COV2.S COVID-19 vaccine or a placebo. CDR3s include the opening cysteine and the closing phenylalanine or tryptophan. D genes are given only for firm matches.

TRBJ1-1 15 . TRBV28 TGTGCCAGCAGTTTACTTGCAGGTGGTGGATTTGAAGCTTTCTTT CASSLLAGGGFEAFF
TRBJ2-1 15 . TRBV5-1 TGCGCCAGCAGACAGTCCGGGACGCACTACAATGAGCAGTTCTTC CASRQSGTHYNEQFF
TRBJ1-1 14 . TRBV9 TGTGCCAGCAGCGTAGATTGGACTGTCACTGAAGCTTTCTTT CASSVDWTVTEAFF
TRBJ2-7 15 TRBD2 TRBV6-1 TGTGCCAGCAGTGAGGGACTAGCGGTTACCTACGAGCAGTACTTC CASSEGLAVTYEQYF
TRBJ2-7 13 . TRBV12-5 TGTGCTAGTGGGACGCAACAGGAGTACGAGCAGTACTTC CASGTQQEYEQYF
TRBJ1-5 15 TRBD1 TRBV7-2 TGTGCCAGCAGCTTACGACAGGGAGGAGGCCAGCCCCAGCATTTT CASSLRQGGGQPQHF
TRBJ1-1 15 . TRBV28 TGTGCCAGCAGTTTAGTCGCGGGCATGAACACTGAAGCTTTCTTT CASSLVAGMNTEAFF
TRBJ2-1 17 TRBD2 TRBV11-2 TGTGCCAGCAGCCAAGGCGGTGCGGGAGGCTCCTACAATGAGCAGTTCTTC CASSQGGAGGSYNEQFF
TRBJ2-7 15 TRBD2 TRBV7-2 TGTGCCAGCAGCTTAGGGGGACTAGCGGCGGTCGAGCAGTACTTC CASSLGGLAAVEQYF
TRBJ1-3 13 . TRBV10-3 TGTGCCACCCTAGACGCCGGGAGAAACACCATATATTTT CATLDAGRNTIYF
TRBJ2-7 14 . TRBV5-1 TGCGCCAGCAGCGCCCGGGACAATGCCTACGAGCAGTACTTC CASSARDNAYEQYF